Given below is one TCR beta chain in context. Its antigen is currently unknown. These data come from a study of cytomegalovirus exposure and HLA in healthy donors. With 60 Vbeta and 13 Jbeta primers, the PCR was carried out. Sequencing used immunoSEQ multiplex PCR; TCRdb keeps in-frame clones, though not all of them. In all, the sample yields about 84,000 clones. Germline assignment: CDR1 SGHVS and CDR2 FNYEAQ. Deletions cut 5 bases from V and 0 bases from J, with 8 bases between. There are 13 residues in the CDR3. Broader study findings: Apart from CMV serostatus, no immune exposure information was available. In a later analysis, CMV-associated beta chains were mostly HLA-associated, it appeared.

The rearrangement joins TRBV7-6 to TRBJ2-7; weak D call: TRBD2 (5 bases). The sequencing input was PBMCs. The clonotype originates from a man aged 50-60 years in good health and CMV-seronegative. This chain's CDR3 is CASSRGNSYEQYF. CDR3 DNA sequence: TGTGCCAGCAGCCGAGGGAACTCCTACGAGCAGTACTTC.